Listed below are T cell receptor beta chains from one sample, sequenced in a study of blood T cell repertoires in COVID-19. Repertoires were generated with immunoSEQ multiplex PCR, while TCRdb's copy carries only in-frame clones and drops some. There are about 220,000 clones in the sample; roughly 89% occur only once, and about 6.6% lies in the top ten. The sample consisted of PBMCs or T cells enriched from blood (not recorded which). The receptors come from a woman aged 40 to 49 who had recovered from COVID-19. Each CDR3 is given with its conserved first and last residue. A D gene is named only where the DNA matches it firmly. Expanded clones get a size class; other rows say once, few or many, or leave the size out.

NA TRBJ2-5 NA TRBV10-2 TGCGCCAGCAGTGCGGCAGGGCAAGAGACCCAGTACTTC CASSAAGQETQYF
TRBD1 TRBJ1-5 NA TRBV18 TGTGCCAGCTCACAGGGACAGGTTAGGGGCAATCAGCCCCAGCATTTT CASSQGQVRGNQPQHF
NA TRBJ1-1 NA TRBV19 TGTGCCAGTAGTATCGTCGGACAGATGGGGATGAACACTGAAGCTTTCTTT CASSIVGQMGMNTEAFF
NA TRBJ1-1 NA TRBV3-1/TRBV3-2 TGTGCCAGCAGCCAGGAGGCGCGGAGAACTGAAGCTTTCTTT CASSQEARRTEAFF
TRBD1 TRBJ1-4 NA TRBV27 TGTGCCAGCAGCTCTCAGACAGGGTGGAATGAAAAACTGTTTTTT CASSSQTGWNEKLFF
TRBD1 TRBJ1-4 NA TRBV25-1 TGTGCCAGCAGCTTGGACAGGGGAGGCGAAAAACTGTTTTTT CASSLDRGGEKLFF
NA TRBJ2-3 NA TRBV7-3 TGTGCCAGCAGCCCGTATGCCGGGGGACCCACAGATACGCAGTATTTT CASSPYAGGPTDTQYF
NA TRBJ1-5 NA TRBV7-2 TGTGCCAGCAGCAAGACTAGAGATCAGCCCCAGCATTTT CASSKTRDQPQHF
TRBD1 TRBJ1-2 NA TRBV19 TGTGCCAGTAGTACCGGAGACCGGGACAGGGAAAGGGACACCTTC CASSTGDRDRERDTF
TRBD1 TRBJ2-5 NA TRBV27 TGTGCCAGCAGTCCCGGACAGGGGGCGCCCCAAGAGACCCAGTACTTC CASSPGQGAPQETQYF
TRBD2 TRBJ2-1 NA TRBV4-3 TGCGCCAGCAGCCAGAGACCTAGCGGGAGTTTCGACAATGAGCAGTTCTTC CASSQRPSGSFDNEQFF
NA TRBJ1-3 NA TRBV12-3/TRBV12-4 TGTGCCAGCAGTTCAGGAGGGGAGACCACCATATATTTT CASSSGGETTIYF
NA TRBJ1-2 NA TRBV28 TGTGCCAGCAGTCCCTTATACTATGGCTACACCTTC CASSPLYYGYTF
NA TRBJ1-1 once TRBV10-3 TGTGCCATCAGTGAGTCGAGAATAATGAACACTGAAGCTTTCTTT CAISESRIMNTEAFF
TRBD1 TRBJ1-3 once TRBV5-6 TGTGCCAGCAGCTCGTTGAACAGGGGGGCTGGAAACACCATATATTTT CASSSLNRGAGNTIYF
NA TRBJ1-3 once TRBV19 TGTGCCAGTAGCCCCGGGTCCGGGAACACCATATATTTT CASSPGSGNTIYF
NA TRBJ2-3 NA TRBV5-4 TGTGCCAGCAGTACGTGGGGGCCTAGCGGACAAAGCACTAGCACAGATACGCAGTATTTT CASSTWGPSGQSTSTDTQYF
NA TRBJ2-2 NA TRBV14 TGTGCCAGCAGCCACTTACTCGGACAGGGAGGGACCACCGGGGAGCTGTTTTTT CASSHLLGQGGTTGELFF
TRBD1 TRBJ2-1 NA TRBV18 TGTGCCAGCTCAGCTACAGGGGTAAGGTTGGATGAGCAGTTCTTC CASSATGVRLDEQFF
TRBD1 TRBJ2-5 NA TRBV27 TGTGCCAGCAGTTCTCAAGGGACAGGGGCGAAGACCCAGTACTTC CASSSQGTGAKTQYF
NA TRBJ1-3 few TRBV2 TGTGCCAGCAGTGACGCGCTTCTCTCTGGAAACACCATATATTTT CASSDALLSGNTIYF
TRBD1 TRBJ2-1 NA TRBV9 TGTGCCAGCTCGGACAGGGGCCACAATGAGCAGTTCTTC CASSDRGHNEQFF
TRBD1 TRBJ1-2 NA TRBV24-1 TGTGCCACCAGTGATCCTCCGGGACAGGGGTCACAAGGCTACACCTTC CATSDPPGQGSQGYTF
NA TRBJ2-7 NA TRBV30 TGTGCCTGGTCAGGACAGCTCAGGGAGCAGTACTTC CAWSGQLREQYF
NA TRBJ2-7 NA TRBV5-4 TGTGCCAGCAGCTTTGTGGGGCTCACATACGAGCAGTACTTC CASSFVGLTYEQYF
NA TRBJ2-2 NA TRBV10-3 TGTGCCATCAGGGGGGGAGACAGCGAGACCGGGGAGCTGTTTTTT CAIRGGDSETGELFF
TRBD1 TRBJ1-1 NA TRBV7-2 TGTGCCAGCAGCTTAGCGAGGGGGCCCTATGAAGCTTTCTTT CASSLARGPYEAFF
NA TRBJ2-7 NA TRBV7-9 TGTGCCAGCAGCCCGCAAACAGGGGAGGTCGAGCAGTACTTC CASSPQTGEVEQYF
NA TRBJ2-3 NA TRBV19 TGTGCCAGTAGTATACCTAGCGCGCACACAGATACGCAGTATTTT CASSIPSAHTDTQYF
NA TRBJ2-6 NA TRBV9 TGTGCCAGCAGCGCCCAGGGATCTGGGGCCAACGTCCTGACTTTC CASSAQGSGANVLTF
NA TRBJ2-5 NA TRBV24-1 TGTGCCACCAGCCATCCAGGGCAGGGAGAGACCCAGTACTTC CATSHPGQGETQYF
NA TRBJ1-1 NA TRBV4-2 TGTGCCAGCAGCCAAGATATTCTGAACACTGAAGCTTTCTTT CASSQDILNTEAFF
NA TRBJ2-1 NA TRBV6-2/TRBV6-3 TGTGCCAGCAGTTACGGGTCCCGAGGGAAGGAGCAGTTCTTC CASSYGSRGKEQFF
TRBD1 TRBJ2-3 NA TRBV27 TGTGCCAGCAGCCTCAGGGACAGGGTGGCAGATACGCAGTATTTT CASSLRDRVADTQYF
NA TRBJ2-7 NA TRBV7-2 TGTGCCAGCAGCTTAAGGACTGGTGAGCAGTACTTC CASSLRTGEQYF
NA TRBJ1-6 NA TRBV5-4 TGTGCCAGCAGCTTTCAGGGCTATAATTCACCCCTCCACTTT CASSFQGYNSPLHF
NA TRBJ2-5 few TRBV7-6 TGTGCCAGCAGCCTTAAGCCGCCACACCGGGGGGAGACCCAGTACTTC CASSLKPPHRGETQYF
NA TRBJ1-5 NA TRBV7-9 TGTGCCAGCAGCAGAGGGGGAGGCAATCAGCCCCAGCATTTT CASSRGGGNQPQHF
NA TRBJ2-3 NA TRBV11-2 TGTGCCAGCAGCTTAGATCTAACGGATACGCAGTATTTT CASSLDLTDTQYF
NA TRBJ2-1 NA TRBV21-1 TGTGCCAGCAGCCCTGGAGCCTACGACAATGAGCAGTTCTTC CASSPGAYDNEQFF
NA TRBJ1-6 NA TRBV10-3 TGTGCCATCAGTGAACGGGGAGATAATTCACCCCTCCACTTT CAISERGDNSPLHF
TRBD1 TRBJ2-2 NA TRBV6-5 TGTGCCAGCCACACCCGGACAGGGGTTGCCGGGGAGCTGTTTTTT CASHTRTGVAGELFF
NA TRBJ1-2 NA TRBV6-5 TGTGCCAGCAGAGGTCCGACCGAGGGGGTCGACGGCTACACCTTC CASRGPTEGVDGYTF
NA TRBJ1-4 NA TRBV10-3 TGTGCCATCCGACAGCTTCCTAATGAAAAACTGTTTTTT CAIRQLPNEKLFF
TRBD1 TRBJ1-6 NA TRBV6-5 TGTGCCAGCAGTTACGACAGGGATTCACCCCTCCACTTT CASSYDRDSPLHF
NA TRBJ2-7 once TRBV7-3 TGTGCCAGCAGCTTGGGTCAGGACTACGAGCAGTACTTC CASSLGQDYEQYF
NA TRBJ2-2 NA TRBV24-1 TGTGCCACCAGTGATACTAGACAGGTGACGAACACCGGGGAGCTGTTTTTT CATSDTRQVTNTGELFF
NA TRBJ1-1 NA TRBV19 TGTGCCAGTACATCCGGTCGGGGGTATCTTAACACTGAAGCTTTCTTT CASTSGRGYLNTEAFF
NA TRBJ2-1 NA TRBV11-3 TGTGCCAGCAGCTTAGGCCCCAGGGATGAGCAGTTCTTC CASSLGPRDEQFF
NA TRBJ1-5 NA TRBV6-5 TGTGCCAGCAGTTACGACGCGGGGGATCAGCCCCAGCATTTT CASSYDAGDQPQHF
TRBD2 TRBJ2-3 NA TRBV5-1 TGCGCCAGCAGCTTTACTAGCGCTAGCACAGATACGCAGTATTTT CASSFTSASTDTQYF
NA TRBJ1-1 NA TRBV19 TGTGCCAGTAGTCCCCCTTACGGGACTGAAGCTTTCTTT CASSPPYGTEAFF
NA TRBJ1-4 NA TRBV30 TGTGCCTGGAGTCCCCCAACGACAGGTTGGGGTGAAAAACTGTTTTTT CAWSPPTTGWGEKLFF